This T cell receptor beta chain was found in a study of T cells in Graves' hyperthyroidism and ophthalmopathy. Study-wide context: Peripheral blood was drawn at first diagnosis, prior to all treatment.

Study-wide results and caveats: Model output signaled ophthalmopathy a median 6.5 months ahead of onset.

A NOSPECS grade of at least 4, a Clinical Activity Score of at least 3 and duration under 3 months were recorded in ophthalmopathy patients. Using RNA transcripts as the source, TCR beta CDR3 regions were amplified. First-round RT-PCR targeting the TCR CDR3 was performed with the HTBI primer set. In TCRdb, the multiplex PCR reads were re-called with MiXCR into one record per CDR3 protein. The table shows about 500,000 distinct CDR3 sequences, with around 15% occurring only once. Germline lookup yields CDR1 LNHDA and CDR2 SQIVND (reference sequence). CDR3 length equals 14 residues. J was trimmed by 7 bases and V by 4 bases; bases with no gene match: 4. This clonotype was counted only a few times. Its specificity is not known.

J is TRBJ1-6 and V is TRBV19; 7 bases align to TRBD1. The receptor was isolated from a woman aged 30 to 39 with Graves' ophthalmopathy. The specimen sequenced was blood. The CDR3 here is CASSTGTVNSPLHF. CDR3 bases: TGTGCCAGTAGTACCGGGACAGTAAATTCACCCCTCCACTTT.